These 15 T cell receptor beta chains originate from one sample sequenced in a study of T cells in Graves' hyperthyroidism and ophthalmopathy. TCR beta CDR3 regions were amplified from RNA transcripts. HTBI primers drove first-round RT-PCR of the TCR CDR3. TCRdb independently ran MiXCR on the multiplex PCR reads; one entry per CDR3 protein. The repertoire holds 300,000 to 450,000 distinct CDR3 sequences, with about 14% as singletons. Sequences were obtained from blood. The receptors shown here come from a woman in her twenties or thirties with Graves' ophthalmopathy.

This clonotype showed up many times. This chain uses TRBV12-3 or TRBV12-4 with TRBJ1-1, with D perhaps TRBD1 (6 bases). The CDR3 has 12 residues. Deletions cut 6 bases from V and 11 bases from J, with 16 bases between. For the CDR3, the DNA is TGTGCCAGCAGGGGCATACAGGGTTTGGCTTTCTTT. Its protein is CASRGIQGLAFF.

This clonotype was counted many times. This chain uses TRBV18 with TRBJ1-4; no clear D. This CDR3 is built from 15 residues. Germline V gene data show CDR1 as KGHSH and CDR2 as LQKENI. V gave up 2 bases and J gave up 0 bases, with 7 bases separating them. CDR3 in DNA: TGTGCCAGCTCACCAGTAACACCAACTAATGAAAAACTGTTTTTT. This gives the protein CASSPVTPTNEKLFF.

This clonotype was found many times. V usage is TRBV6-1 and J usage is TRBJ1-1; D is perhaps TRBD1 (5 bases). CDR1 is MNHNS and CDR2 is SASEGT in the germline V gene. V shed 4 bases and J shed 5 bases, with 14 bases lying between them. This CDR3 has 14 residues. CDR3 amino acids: CASSVRGGNTEAFF. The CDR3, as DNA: TGTGCCAGCAGTGTCCGGGGGGGGAATACTGAAGCTTTCTTT.

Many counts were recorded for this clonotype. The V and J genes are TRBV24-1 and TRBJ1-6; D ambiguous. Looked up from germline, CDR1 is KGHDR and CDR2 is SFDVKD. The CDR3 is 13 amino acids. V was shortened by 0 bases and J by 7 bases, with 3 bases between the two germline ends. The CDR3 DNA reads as TGTGCCACCAGTGATTTGCCGAATTCACCCCTCCACTTT. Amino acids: CATSDLPNSPLHF.

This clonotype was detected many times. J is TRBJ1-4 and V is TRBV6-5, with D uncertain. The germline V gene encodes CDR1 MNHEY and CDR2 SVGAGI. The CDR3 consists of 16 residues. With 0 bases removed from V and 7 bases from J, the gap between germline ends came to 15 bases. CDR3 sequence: CASSYSFGGEPEKLFF. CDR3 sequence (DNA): TGTGCCAGCAGTTACTCGTTCGGAGGTGAACCTGAAAAACTGTTTTTT.

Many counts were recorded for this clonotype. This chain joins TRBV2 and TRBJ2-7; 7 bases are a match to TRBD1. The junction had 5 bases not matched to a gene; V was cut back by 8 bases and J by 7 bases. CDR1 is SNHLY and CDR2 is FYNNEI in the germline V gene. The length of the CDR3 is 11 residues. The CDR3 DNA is TGTGCCAGCCCGGCCAGGGGGGAGCAGTACTTC. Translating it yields CASPARGEQYF.

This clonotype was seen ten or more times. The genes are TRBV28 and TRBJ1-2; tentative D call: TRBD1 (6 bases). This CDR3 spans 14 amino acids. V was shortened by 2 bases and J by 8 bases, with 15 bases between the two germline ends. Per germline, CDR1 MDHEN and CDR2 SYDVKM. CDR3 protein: CASSLVQGSKGYTF. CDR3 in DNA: TGTGCCAGCAGTTTAGTACAGGGATCTAAGGGCTACACCTTC.

In DNA form, the CDR3 reads TGCAGTATTCGGGGGGATGAGCAGTTCTTC. Residues: CSIRGDEQFF. The rearrangement uses TRBV20-1 and TRBJ2-1, with 7 bases that match TRBD2. CDR1 is DFQATT, CDR2 SNEGSKA, per germline (reference sequence). V shed 8 bases and J 8 bases; nucleotides not matched to a gene: 3. The CDR3 totals 10 residues.

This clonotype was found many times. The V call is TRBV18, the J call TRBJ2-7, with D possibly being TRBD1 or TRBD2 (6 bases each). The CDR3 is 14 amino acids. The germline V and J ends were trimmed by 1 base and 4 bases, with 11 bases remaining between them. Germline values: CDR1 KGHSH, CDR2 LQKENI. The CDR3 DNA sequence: TGTGCCAGCTCACCACAGCTAGGGGGGTACGAGCAGTACTTC. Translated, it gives CASSPQLGGYEQYF.

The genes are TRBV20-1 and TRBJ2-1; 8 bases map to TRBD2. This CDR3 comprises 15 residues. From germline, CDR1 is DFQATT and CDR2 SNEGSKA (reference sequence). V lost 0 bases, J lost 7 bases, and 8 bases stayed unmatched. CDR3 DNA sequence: TGCAGTGCTAGAGACATCGGGGGGGGGGGGAATGAGCAGTTCTTC. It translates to CSARDIGGGGNEQFF.

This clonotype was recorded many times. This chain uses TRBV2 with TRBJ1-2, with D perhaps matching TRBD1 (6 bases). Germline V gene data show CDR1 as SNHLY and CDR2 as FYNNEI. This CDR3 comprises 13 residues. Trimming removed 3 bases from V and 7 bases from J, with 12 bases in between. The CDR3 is CASSDGQRGGYTF. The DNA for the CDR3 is TGTGCCAGCAGTGACGGACAGAGGGGTGGCTACACCTTC.

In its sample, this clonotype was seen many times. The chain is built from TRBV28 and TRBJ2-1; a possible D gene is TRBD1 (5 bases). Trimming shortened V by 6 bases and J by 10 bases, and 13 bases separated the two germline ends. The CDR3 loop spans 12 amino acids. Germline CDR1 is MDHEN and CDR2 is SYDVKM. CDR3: CASSTQVSEQFF. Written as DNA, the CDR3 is TGTGCCAGCAGCACACAGGTTTCCGAGCAGTTCTTC.

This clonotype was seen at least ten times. The CDR3 nucleotides are TGTGCCAGCAGCGGACAGGCTTTGAACACTGAAGCTTTCTTT. Protein sequence: CASSGQALNTEAFF. The chain uses TRBV12-3 or TRBV12-4 and TRBJ1-1, with 7 nucleotides matching TRBD1. The CDR3 length is 14 residues. V shed 6 bases and J 0 bases; nucleotides not matched to a gene: 4.

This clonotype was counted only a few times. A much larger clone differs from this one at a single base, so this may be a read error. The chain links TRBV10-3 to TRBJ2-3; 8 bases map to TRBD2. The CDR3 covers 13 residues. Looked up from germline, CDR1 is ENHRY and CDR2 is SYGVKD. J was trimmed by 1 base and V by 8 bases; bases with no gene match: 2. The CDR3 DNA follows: TGTGCCATCGGGCGGGGGGGCACAGATACGCAGTATTTT. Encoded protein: CAIGRGGTDTQYF.

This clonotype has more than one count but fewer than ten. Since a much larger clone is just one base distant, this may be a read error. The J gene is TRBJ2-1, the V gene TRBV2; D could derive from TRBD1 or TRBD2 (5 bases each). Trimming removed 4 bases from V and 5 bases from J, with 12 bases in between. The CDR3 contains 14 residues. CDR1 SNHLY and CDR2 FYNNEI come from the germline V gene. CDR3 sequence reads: CASSAGGAHNEQFF. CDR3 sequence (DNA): TGTGCCAGCAGTGCTGGGGGTGCCCACAATGAGCAGTTCTTC.